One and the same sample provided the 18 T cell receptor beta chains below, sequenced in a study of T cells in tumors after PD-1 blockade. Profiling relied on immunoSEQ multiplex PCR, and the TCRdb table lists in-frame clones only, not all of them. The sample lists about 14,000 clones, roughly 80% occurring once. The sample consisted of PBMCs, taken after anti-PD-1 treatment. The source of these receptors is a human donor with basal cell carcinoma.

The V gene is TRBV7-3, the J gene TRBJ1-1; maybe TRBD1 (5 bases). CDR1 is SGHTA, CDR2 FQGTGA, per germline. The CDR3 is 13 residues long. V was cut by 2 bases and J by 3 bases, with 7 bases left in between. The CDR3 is CASSLRGYTEAFF. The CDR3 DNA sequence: TGTGCCAGCAGCTTACGGGGCTACACTGAAGCTTTCTTT.

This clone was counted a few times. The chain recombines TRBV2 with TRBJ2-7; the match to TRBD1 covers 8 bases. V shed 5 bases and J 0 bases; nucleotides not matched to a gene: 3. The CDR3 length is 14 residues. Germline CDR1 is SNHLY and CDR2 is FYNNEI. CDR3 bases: TGTGCCAGCAGTTCCGGGACAGGCTCCTACGAGCAGTACTTC. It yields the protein CASSSGTGSYEQYF. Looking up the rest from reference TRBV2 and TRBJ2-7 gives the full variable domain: EPEVTQTPSHQVTQMGQEVILRCVPISNHLYFYWYRQILGQKVEFLVSFYNNEISEKSEIFDDQFSVERPDGSNFTLKIRSTKLEDSAMYFCASSSGTGSYEQYFGPGTRLTVT.

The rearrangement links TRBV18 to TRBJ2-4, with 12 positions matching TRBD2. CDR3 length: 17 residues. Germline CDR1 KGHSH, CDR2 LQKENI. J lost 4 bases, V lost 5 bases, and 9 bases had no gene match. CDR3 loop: CASSSWTSGIGKNIQYF. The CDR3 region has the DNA TGTGCCAGCTCATCCTGGACTAGCGGGATCGGTAAAAACATTCAGTACTTC.

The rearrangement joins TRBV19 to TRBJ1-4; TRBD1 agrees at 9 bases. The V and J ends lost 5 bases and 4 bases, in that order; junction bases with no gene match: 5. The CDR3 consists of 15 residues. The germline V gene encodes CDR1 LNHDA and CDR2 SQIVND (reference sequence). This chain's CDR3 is CASSLTGGHNEKLFF. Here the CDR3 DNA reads TGTGCCAGTAGTCTGACAGGGGGGCATAATGAAAAACTGTTTTTT. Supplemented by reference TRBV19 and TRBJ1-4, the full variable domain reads DGGITQSPKYLFRKEGQNVTLSCEQNLNHDAMYWYRQDPGQGLRLIYYSQIVNDFQKGDIAEGYSVSREKKESFPLTVTSAQKNPTAFYLCASSLTGGHNEKLFFGSGTQLSVL.

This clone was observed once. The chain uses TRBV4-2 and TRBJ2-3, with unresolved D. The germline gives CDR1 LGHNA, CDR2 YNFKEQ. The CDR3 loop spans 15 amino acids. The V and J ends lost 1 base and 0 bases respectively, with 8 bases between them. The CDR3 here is CASSQVSVSTDTQYF. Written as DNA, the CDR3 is TGTGCCAGCAGCCAAGTGTCGGTGAGCACAGATACGCAGTATTTT.

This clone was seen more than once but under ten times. As DNA, the CDR3 is TGCGCCAGCACCCCGGATTCGAACACCATATATTTT. Its translation is CASTPDSNTIYF. The chain employs TRBV5-1 and TRBJ1-3, with no clear D. Trimming took 6 bases from V and 7 from J, leaving 11 bases between them. The germline V gene has CDR1 SGHRS and CDR2 YFSETQ. CDR3 length: 12 residues.

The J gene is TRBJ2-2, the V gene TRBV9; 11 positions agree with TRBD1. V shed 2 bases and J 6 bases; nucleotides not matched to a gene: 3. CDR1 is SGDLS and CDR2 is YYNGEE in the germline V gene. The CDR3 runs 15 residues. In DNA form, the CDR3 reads TGTGCCAGCAGCGTGGGACAGGGGGTCGCCGGGGAGCTGTTTTTT. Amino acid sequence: CASSVGQGVAGELFF.

The CDR3 DNA sequence: TGTGCCAGCAGTTACGGACAGGGGGGAAACACCATATATTTT. This translates into CASSYGQGGNTIYF. V gene TRBV6-5 combines with J gene TRBJ1-3, with 9 bases aligning to TRBD1. This CDR3 has 14 residues. The germline V gene encodes CDR1 MNHEY and CDR2 SVGAGI. The J segment lost 4 bases and the V segment lost 2 bases, leaving 0 bases of the junction unmatched.

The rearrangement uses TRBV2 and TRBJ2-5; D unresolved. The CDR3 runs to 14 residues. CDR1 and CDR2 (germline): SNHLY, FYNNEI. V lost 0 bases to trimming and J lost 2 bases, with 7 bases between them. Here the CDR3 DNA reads TGTGCCAGCAGTGAAGCGACAAATCAAGAGACCCAGTACTTC. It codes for CASSEATNQETQYF. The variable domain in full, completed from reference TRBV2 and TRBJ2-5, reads EPEVTQTPSHQVTQMGQEVILRCVPISNHLYFYWYRQILGQKVEFLVSFYNNEISEKSEIFDDQFSVERPDGSNFTLKIRSTKLEDSAMYFCASSEATNQETQYFGPGTRLLVL.

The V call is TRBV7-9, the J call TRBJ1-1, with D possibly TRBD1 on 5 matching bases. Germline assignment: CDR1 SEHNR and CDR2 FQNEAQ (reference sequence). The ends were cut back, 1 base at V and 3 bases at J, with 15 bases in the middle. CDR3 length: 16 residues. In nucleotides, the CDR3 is TGTGCCAGCAGCTTAGATCTAGGGGCTGGAGACACTGAAGCTTTCTTT. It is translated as CASSLDLGAGDTEAFF.

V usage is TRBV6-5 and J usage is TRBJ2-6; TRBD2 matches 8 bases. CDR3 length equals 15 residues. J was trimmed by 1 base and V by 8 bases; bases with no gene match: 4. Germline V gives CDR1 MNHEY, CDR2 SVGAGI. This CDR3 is CASRKRGSGANVLTF. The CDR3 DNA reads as TGTGCCAGCCGAAAGCGGGGGTCTGGGGCCAACGTCCTGACTTTC.

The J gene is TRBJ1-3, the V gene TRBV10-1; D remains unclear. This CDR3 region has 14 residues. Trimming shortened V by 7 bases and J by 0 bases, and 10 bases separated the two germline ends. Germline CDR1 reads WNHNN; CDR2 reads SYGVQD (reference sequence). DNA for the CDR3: TGCGCCAGCAAGGACGGATCCTCTGGAAACACCATATATTTT. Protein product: CASKDGSSGNTIYF.

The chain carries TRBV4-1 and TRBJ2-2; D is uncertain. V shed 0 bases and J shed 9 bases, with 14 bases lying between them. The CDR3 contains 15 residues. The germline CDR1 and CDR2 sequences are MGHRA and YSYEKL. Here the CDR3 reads CASSQDFFVLRELFF. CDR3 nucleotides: TGCGCCAGCAGCCAAGATTTTTTCGTACTGCGGGAGCTGTTTTTT.

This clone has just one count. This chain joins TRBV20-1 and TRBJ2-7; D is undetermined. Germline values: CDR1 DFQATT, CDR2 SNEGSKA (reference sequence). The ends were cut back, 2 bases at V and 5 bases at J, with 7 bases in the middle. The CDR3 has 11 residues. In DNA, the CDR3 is TGCAGTGCTAGACGTGCCAACGAGCAGTACTTC. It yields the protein CSARRANEQYF.

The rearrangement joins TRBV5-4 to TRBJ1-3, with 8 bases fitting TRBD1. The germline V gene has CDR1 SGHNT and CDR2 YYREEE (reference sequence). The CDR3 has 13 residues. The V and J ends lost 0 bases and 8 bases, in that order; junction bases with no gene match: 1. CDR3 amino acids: CASSLDRGDTIYF. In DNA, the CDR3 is TGTGCCAGCAGCTTGGACAGGGGGGACACCATATATTTT. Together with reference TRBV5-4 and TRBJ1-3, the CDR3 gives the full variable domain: ETGVTQSPTHLIKTRGQQVTLRCSSQSGHNTVSWYQQALGQGPQFIFQYYREEENGRGNFPPRFSGLQFPNYSSELNVNALELDDSALYLCASSLDRGDTIYFGEGSWLTVV.

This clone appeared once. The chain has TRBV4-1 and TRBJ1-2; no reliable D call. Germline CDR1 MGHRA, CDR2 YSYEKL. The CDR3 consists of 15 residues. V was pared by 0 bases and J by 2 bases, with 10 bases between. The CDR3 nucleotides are TGCGCCAGCAGCCAAGAATGGAATTCAAACTATGGCTACACCTTC. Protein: CASSQEWNSNYGYTF.

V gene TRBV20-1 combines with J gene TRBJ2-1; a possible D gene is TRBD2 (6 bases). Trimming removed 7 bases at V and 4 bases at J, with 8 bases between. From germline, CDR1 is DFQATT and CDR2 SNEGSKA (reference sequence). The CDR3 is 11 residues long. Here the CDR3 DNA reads TGCAGTGGTGGACTATACAATGAGCAGTTCTTC. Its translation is CSGGLYNEQFF.

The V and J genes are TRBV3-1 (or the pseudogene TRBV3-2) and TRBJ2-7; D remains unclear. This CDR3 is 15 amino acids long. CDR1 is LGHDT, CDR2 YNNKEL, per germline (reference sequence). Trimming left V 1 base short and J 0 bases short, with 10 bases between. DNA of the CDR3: TGTGCCAGCAGCCAAGTATTTGGCAGCTCCTACGAGCAGTACTTC. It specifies CASSQVFGSSYEQYF.